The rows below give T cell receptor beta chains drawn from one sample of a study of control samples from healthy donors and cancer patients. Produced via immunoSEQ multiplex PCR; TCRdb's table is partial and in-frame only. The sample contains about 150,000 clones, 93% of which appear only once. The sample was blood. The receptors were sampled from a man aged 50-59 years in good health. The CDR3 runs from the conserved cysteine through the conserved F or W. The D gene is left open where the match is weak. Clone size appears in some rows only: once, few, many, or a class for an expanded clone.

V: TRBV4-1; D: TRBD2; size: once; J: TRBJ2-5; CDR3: CASSRWTRAQETQYF; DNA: TGCGCCAGCAGCCGCTGGACTAGGGCCCAAGAGACCCAGTACTTC
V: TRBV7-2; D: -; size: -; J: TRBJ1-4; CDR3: CASRSTGATNEKLFF; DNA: TGTGCCAGCAGGTCCACAGGTGCAACTAATGAAAAACTGTTTTTT
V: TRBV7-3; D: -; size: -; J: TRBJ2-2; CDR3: CASSLNRNTGELFF; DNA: TGTGCCAGCAGCTTAAACAGGAACACCGGGGAGCTGTTTTTT
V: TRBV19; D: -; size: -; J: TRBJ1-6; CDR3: CASRSGYGNSPLHF; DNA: TGTGCCAGTAGATCAGGGTACGGTAATTCACCCCTCCACTTT
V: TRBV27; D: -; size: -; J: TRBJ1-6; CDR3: CASSSLGGGNSPLHF; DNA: TGTGCCAGCAGTTCCCTGGGGGGGGGTAATTCACCCCTCCACTTT
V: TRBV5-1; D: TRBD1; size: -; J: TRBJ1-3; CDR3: CASSSRTGTGNTIYF; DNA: TGCGCCAGCAGCTCGAGGACAGGGACGGGAAACACCATATATTTT
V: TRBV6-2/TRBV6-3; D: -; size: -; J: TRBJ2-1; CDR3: CASSYKSIYNEQFF; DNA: TGTGCCAGCAGTTATAAGTCTATCTACAATGAGCAGTTCTTC
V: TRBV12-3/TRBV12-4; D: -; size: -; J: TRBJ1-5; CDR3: CASSSPNQPQHF; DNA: TGTGCCAGCAGTTCCCCAAATCAGCCCCAGCATTTT
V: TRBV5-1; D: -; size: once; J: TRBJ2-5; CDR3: CASSSGTQETQYF; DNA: TGCGCCAGCAGTTCCGGGACCCAAGAGACCCAGTACTTC
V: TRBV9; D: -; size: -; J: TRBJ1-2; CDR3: CASSVGAGSNYGYTF; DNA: TGTGCCAGCAGCGTAGGGGCAGGGTCTAACTATGGCTACACCTTC
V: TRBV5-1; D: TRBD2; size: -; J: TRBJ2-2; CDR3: CASSSATGLAGGLTGELFF; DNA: TGCGCCAGCAGCTCTGCAACGGGACTAGCGGGAGGACTCACCGGGGAGCTGTTTTTT
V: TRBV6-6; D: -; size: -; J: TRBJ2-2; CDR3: CASSWDQNTGELFF; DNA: TGTGCCAGCAGTTGGGACCAAAACACCGGGGAGCTGTTTTTT
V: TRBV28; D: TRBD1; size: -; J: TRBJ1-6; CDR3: CASRQGLSPLHF; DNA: TGTGCCAGCAGACAGGGGCTTTCACCCCTCCACTTT
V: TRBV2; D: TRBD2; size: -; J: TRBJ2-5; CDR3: CASSDFLAGETQYF; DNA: TGTGCCAGCAGTGATTTTCTAGCGGGAGAGACCCAGTACTTC
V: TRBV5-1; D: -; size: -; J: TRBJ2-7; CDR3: CASSLDTDPISYEQYF; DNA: TGCGCCAGCAGCTTGGATACAGACCCCATATCCTACGAGCAGTACTTC
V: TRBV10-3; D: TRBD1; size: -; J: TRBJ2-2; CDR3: CAISERVGQGTGELFF; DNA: TGTGCCATCAGTGAGAGGGTGGGACAGGGAACCGGGGAGCTGTTTTTT
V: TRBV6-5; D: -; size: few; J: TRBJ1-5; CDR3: CASSYSVLSVQPQHF; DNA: TGTGCCAGCAGTTACTCTGTGCTGTCGGTTCAGCCCCAGCATTTT
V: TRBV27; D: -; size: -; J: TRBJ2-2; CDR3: CASSLMWFQDTGELFF; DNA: TGTGCCAGCAGTTTAATGTGGTTCCAAGACACCGGGGAGCTGTTTTTT
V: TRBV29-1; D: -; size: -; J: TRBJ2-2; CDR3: CSVVGLTNTGELFF; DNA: TGCAGCGTTGTCGGACTAACGAACACCGGGGAGCTGTTTTTT